Shown below are 19 T cell receptor beta chains from a single sample sequenced in a study of T cell repertoires in cytomegalovirus infection. TCRdb used MiXCR to reprocess the reads, holding one entry per CDR3 protein. The sample yields about 240,000 distinct CDR3 sequences, around an eighth seen once. Sequencing was carried out using PBMCs. These receptors were obtained from a human donor in good health (CMV status not recorded). Some clones in this sample may be carry-over from other donors' samples.

The rearrangement uses TRBV4-1 and TRBJ1-2; D gene uncertain. The V gene's germline CDR1 is MGHRA and CDR2 YSYEKL. Trimming removed 2 bases at V and 3 bases at J, with 16 bases between. The CDR3 spans 16 residues. CDR3 in amino acids: CASSQRVGLDHYGYTF. CDR3 bases: TGCGCCAGCAGCCAACGGGTAGGGTTGGACCACTATGGCTACACCTTC.

J is TRBJ1-4 and V is TRBV12-3 or TRBV12-4, with a tentative D call TRBD1 (5 bases). The CDR3 totals 14 residues. V lost 3 bases, J lost 4 bases, and 9 bases lay in between. CDR3 protein: CASSFRQGNEKLFF. The CDR3 DNA sequence: TGTGCCAGCAGTTTCCGGCAGGGTAATGAAAAACTGTTTTTT.

The sample holds many counts of this clonotype. This chain connects TRBV7-8 to TRBJ1-1, with no clear D. The germline V and J ends were trimmed by 7 bases and 4 bases, with 10 bases remaining between them. Germline CDR1 and CDR2: SGHVS and FQNEAQ. There are 12 residues in the CDR3. This CDR3 is CASKSVGTEAFF. The CDR3 DNA is TGTGCCAGCAAGTCTGTGGGCACTGAAGCTTTCTTT.

V and J are TRBV7-9 and TRBJ1-6; weak D call: TRBD1 (5 bases). Germline assignment: CDR1 SEHNR and CDR2 FQNEAQ (reference sequence). The CDR3 runs 16 residues. The V and J ends lost 1 base and 8 bases respectively, with 15 bases between them. The CDR3 DNA sequence: TGTGCCAGCAGCTTAGACAGGCGGCATACGGATTCACCCCTCCACTTT. Residues: CASSLDRRHTDSPLHF.

This clonotype was recorded many times. The V gene is TRBV7-2, the J gene TRBJ1-3; D not resolved. The length of the CDR3 is 15 residues. Trimming took off 5 bases at V and 2 bases at J, with 13 bases between the two ends. Germline CDR1 is SGHTA and CDR2 is FQGNSA. The CDR3 DNA follows: TGTGCCAGCAGCCCTAACCGGGGAACTGGAAACACCATATATTTT. It specifies CASSPNRGTGNTIYF.

This clonotype has at least ten counts. CDR3 DNA: TGCAGTGCTATAAGACAGGGGGGAACCTACGAGCAGTACTTC. Residues: CSAIRQGGTYEQYF. This rearrangement joins TRBV20-1 to TRBJ2-7; 9 bases map to TRBD1. Trimming removed 4 bases from V and 2 bases from J; junction bases left unmatched: 6. The CDR3 spans 14 residues. From germline, CDR1 is DFQATT and CDR2 SNEGSKA (reference sequence).

The chain employs TRBV9 and TRBJ2-1; 8 bases align to TRBD2. The germline V gene encodes CDR1 SGDLS and CDR2 YYNGEE. V was clipped by 0 bases and J by 6 bases; unmatched bases: 2. This CDR3 has 14 amino acids. In DNA form, the CDR3 reads TGTGCCAGCAGCGTAGGACTAGCGCCCAATGAGCAGTTCTTC. It encodes CASSVGLAPNEQFF.

This clonotype occurred many times. This chain uses TRBV7-9 with TRBJ1-4, with TRBD1 matching over 9 bases. The CDR3 runs to 15 residues. V lost 4 bases and J lost 2; bases outside the gene matches: 2. Per germline, CDR1 SEHNR and CDR2 FQNEAQ (reference sequence). DNA of the CDR3: TGTGCCAGCAGCTCGACAGGGGGGACTAATGAAAAACTGTTTTTT. This sequence encodes CASSSTGGTNEKLFF.

This clonotype came up many times. This chain links TRBV5-1 with TRBJ2-3, with 10 bases lining up with TRBD2. With 5 bases clipped from V and 1 base from J, the junction kept 4 bases outside the gene matches. CDR1 and CDR2 (germline): SGHRS, YFSETQ. The CDR3 runs to 15 residues. The CDR3 spells CASRAGTSGTDTQYF. The CDR3 nucleotides are TGCGCCAGCAGGGCCGGGACTAGCGGCACAGATACGCAGTATTTT.

In its sample, this clonotype was seen many times. This chain joins TRBV6-2 or TRBV6-3 and TRBJ2-7; TRBD2 might be the D (5 bases). This CDR3 has 13 residues. Trimming took 4 bases from V and 5 from J, leaving 12 bases between them. The germline gives CDR1 MNHEY, CDR2 SVGEGT. In DNA form, the CDR3 reads TGTGCCAGCAGTTGGCAAGGGAGCCACGAGCAGTACTTC. Its protein product is CASSWQGSHEQYF.

This clonotype showed up many times. The chain has TRBV6-1 and TRBJ1-6, with a possible D match to TRBD1 (6 bases). V lost 8 bases, J lost 14 bases, and 22 bases lay in between. The CDR3 is 14 residues long. Germline CDR1 MNHNS, CDR2 SASEGT. The CDR3, as DNA: TGTGCCAGCGGCGGTCGGGACCGCTCAGGGGCCCTCCACTTT. This gives the protein CASGGRDRSGALHF.

This clonotype was seen repeatedly, ten times or more. This chain uses TRBV7-2 with TRBJ1-1; D gene unclear. CDR1 SGHTA and CDR2 FQGNSA come from the germline V gene. The length of the CDR3 is 15 residues. V lost 4 bases to trimming and J lost 0 bases, with 12 bases between them. The CDR3, as DNA: TGTGCCAGCAGCTCACCCACAGCTTTGAACACTGAAGCTTTCTTT. Protein: CASSSPTALNTEAFF.

Of note for this clonotype: The junction differs from germline at one of its ends, possibly a read error. The rearrangement joins TRBV5-1 to TRBJ2-5; TRBD1 agrees at 8 bases. The CDR3 has 15 amino acids. CDR1 is SGHRS and CDR2 is YFSETQ in the germline V gene. CDR3 amino acids: CASSSGQGRQVTQYF. For the CDR3, the DNA is TGCGCCAGCAGCTCTGGACAGGGAAGGCAAGTGACCCAGTACTTC.

The V call is TRBV25-1, the J call TRBJ1-2; D unresolved. V lost 8 bases to trimming and J lost 2 bases, with 12 bases between them. The germline CDR1 and CDR2 sequences are MGHDK and SYGVNS. This CDR3 is 13 amino acids long. CDR3: CASARGPNYGYTF. In DNA, the CDR3 is TGTGCCAGCGCCAGAGGACCCAACTATGGCTACACCTTC.

The table lists this clonotype with many counts. The chain combines TRBV28 with TRBJ2-1, with 7 positions matching TRBD2. The ends lost 6 bases at V and 8 bases at J; junction bases unmatched: 13. The CDR3 length is 15 residues. Looked up from germline, CDR1 is MDHEN and CDR2 is SYDVKM. The CDR3 reads CASSPTVGGIDEQFF. The CDR3 region has the DNA TGTGCCAGCAGCCCCACCGTCGGGGGGATTGATGAGCAGTTCTTC.

This clonotype was counted only a few times. The chain combines TRBV30 with TRBJ2-1; TRBD2 matches at 8 bases. Germline-derived CDR1 and CDR2 are GTSNPN and SVGIG (reference sequence). The CDR3 sequence is 16 residues long. The ends lost 1 base at V and 7 bases at J; junction bases unmatched: 12. In nucleotides, the CDR3 is TGTGCCTGGAGTGAAGGGAGCGGGAGTTGGGAAAATGAGCAGTTCTTC. Protein: CAWSEGSGSWENEQFF.

The chain combines TRBV6-4 with TRBJ1-5; tentatively, D is TRBD1 (5 bases). The CDR3 covers 13 residues. Germline lookup yields CDR1 MRHNA and CDR2 SNTAGT. V lost 6 bases, J lost 3 bases, and 9 bases lay in between. The CDR3 nucleotides read TGTGCCAGCAGCGGGGGGGACAATCAGCCCCAGCATTTT. The encoded protein is CASSGGDNQPQHF.

In its sample, this clonotype was seen a few times. This chain uses TRBV20-1 with TRBJ2-5, with 7 nucleotides matching TRBD2. The J segment lost 4 bases and the V segment lost 3 bases, leaving 11 bases of the junction unmatched. The CDR3 runs to 15 residues. The germline V gene has CDR1 DFQATT and CDR2 SNEGSKA (reference sequence). CDR3 sequence (DNA): TGCAGTGCTAGGAAGCAGGGACCGGGGGGAGAGACCCAGTACTTC. Translating it yields CSARKQGPGGETQYF.

The V call is TRBV29-1, the J call TRBJ2-7; D is unclear. The V end lost 7 bases, the J end lost 3 bases, and 13 bases lay between the germline ends. In germline, CDR1 is SQVTM, CDR2 ANQGSEA. There are 12 residues in the CDR3. The CDR3 DNA is TGCAGCGCTCAGGACGGCATCTACGAGCAGTACTTC. Its protein is CSAQDGIYEQYF.